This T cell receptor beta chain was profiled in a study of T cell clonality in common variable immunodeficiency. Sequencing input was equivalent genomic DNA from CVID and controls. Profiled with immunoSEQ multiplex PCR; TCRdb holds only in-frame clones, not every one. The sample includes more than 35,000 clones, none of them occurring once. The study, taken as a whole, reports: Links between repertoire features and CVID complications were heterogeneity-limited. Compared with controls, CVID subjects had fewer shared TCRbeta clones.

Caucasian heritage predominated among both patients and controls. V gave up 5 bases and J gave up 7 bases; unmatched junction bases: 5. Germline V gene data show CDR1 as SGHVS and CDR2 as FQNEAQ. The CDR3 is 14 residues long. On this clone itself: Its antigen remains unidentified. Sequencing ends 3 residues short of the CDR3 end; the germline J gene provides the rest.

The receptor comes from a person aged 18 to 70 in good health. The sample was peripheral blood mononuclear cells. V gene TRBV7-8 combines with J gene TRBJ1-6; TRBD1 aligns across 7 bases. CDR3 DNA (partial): TGTGCCAGCAGCCCGCAGGGGGTGAATTCACCC. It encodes CASSPQGVNSP. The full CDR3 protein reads CASSPQGVNSPLHF.